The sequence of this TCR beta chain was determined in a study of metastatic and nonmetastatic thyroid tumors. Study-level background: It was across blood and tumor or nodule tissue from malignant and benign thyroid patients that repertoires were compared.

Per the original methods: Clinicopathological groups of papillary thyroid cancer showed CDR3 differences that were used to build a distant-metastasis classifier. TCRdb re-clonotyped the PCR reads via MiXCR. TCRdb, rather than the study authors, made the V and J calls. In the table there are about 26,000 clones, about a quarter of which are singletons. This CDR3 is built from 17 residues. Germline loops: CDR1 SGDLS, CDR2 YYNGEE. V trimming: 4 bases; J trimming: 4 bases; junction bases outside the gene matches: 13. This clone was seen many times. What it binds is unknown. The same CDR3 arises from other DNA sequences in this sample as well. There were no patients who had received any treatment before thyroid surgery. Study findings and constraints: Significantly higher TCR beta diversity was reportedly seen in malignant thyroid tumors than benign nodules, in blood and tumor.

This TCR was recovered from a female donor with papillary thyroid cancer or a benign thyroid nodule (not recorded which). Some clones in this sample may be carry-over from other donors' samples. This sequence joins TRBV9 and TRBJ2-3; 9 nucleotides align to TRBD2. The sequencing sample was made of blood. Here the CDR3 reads CASSPRGSGSRADTQYF. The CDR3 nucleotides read TGTGCCAGCAGCCCCCGGGGTAGCGGGAGTAGAGCAGATACGCAGTATTTT.